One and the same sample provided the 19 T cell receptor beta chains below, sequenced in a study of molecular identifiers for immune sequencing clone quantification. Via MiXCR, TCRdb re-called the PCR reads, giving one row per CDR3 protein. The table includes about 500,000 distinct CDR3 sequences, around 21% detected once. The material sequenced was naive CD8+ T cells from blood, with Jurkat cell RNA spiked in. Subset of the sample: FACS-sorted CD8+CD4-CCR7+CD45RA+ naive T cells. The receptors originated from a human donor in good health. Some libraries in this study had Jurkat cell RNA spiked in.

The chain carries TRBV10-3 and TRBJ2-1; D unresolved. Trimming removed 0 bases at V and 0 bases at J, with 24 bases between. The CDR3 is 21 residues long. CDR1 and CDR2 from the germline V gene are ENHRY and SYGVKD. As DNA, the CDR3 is TGTGCCATCAGTGAGTCCATCCCAACGGTGGGCCACACAAGCTCCTACAATGAGCAGTTCTTC. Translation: CAISESIPTVGHTSSYNEQFF.

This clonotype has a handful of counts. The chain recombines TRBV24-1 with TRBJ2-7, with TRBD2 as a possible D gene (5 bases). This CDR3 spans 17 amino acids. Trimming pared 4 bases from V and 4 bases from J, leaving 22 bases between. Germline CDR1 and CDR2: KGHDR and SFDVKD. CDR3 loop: CATSEVVGHNDYYEQYF. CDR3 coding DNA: TGTGCCACCAGTGAAGTAGTAGGCCATAATGACTATTACGAGCAGTACTTC.

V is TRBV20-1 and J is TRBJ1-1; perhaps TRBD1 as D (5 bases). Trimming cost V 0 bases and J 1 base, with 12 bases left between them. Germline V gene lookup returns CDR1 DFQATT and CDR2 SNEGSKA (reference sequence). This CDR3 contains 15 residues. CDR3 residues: CSARDYDRSNTEAFF. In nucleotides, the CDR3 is TGCAGTGCTAGAGATTATGACAGATCGAACACTGAAGCTTTCTTT.

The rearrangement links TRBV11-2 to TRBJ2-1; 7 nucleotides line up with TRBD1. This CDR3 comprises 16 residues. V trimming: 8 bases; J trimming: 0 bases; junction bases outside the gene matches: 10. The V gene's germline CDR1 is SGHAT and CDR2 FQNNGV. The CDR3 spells CASLSAGTASYNEQFF. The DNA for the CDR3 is TGTGCCAGCCTATCGGCAGGGACAGCCTCCTACAATGAGCAGTTCTTC. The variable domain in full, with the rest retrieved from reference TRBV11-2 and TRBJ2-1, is EAGVAQSPRYKIIEKRQSVAFWCNPISGHATLYWYQQILGQGPKLLIQFQNNGVVDDSQLPKDRFSAERLKGVDSTLKIQPAKLEDSAVYLCASLSAGTASYNEQFFGPGTRLTVL.

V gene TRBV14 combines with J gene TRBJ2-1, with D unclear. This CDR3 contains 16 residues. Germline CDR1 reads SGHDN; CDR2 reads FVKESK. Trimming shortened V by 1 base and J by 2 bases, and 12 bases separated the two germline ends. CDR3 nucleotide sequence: TGTGCCAGCAGCCAAGGGAGTGGGCTACCCTACAATGAGCAGTTCTTC. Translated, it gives CASSQGSGLPYNEQFF.

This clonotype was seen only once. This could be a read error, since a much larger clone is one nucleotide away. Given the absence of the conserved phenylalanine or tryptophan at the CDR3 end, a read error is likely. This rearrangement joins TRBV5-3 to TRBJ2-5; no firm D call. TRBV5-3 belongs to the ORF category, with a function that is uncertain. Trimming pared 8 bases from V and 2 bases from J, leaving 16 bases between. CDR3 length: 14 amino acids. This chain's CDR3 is CASSDPDGQETQYL. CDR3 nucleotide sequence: TGTGCCAGCAGCGATCCTGACGGACAAGAGACCCAGTACCTC.

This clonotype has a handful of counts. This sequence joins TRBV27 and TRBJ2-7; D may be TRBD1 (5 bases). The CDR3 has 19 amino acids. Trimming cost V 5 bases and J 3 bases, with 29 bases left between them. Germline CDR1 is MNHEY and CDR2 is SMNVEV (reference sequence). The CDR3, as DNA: TGTGCCAGCAGTGAAGTTCAGGGATCTGAGGTACCCGGCCTCTACGAGCAGTACTTC. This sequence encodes CASSEVQGSEVPGLYEQYF.

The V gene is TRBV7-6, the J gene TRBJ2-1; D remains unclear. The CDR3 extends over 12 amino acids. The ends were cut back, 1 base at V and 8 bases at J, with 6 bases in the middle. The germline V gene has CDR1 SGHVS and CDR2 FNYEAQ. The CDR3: CASSLVGYEQFF. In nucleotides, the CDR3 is TGTGCCAGCAGCTTAGTAGGGTATGAGCAGTTCTTC.

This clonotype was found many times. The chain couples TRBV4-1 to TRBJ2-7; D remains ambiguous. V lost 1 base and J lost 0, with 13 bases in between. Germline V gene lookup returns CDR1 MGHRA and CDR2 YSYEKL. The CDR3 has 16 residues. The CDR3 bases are TGCGCCAGCAGCCAAGGCCTCTCGGGCAGCTCCTACGAGCAGTACTTC. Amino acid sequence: CASSQGLSGSSYEQYF.

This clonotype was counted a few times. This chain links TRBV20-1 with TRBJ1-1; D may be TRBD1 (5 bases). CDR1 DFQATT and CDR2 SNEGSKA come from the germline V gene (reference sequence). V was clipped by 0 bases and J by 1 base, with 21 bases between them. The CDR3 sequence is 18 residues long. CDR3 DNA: TGCAGTGCTAGAGACAGGGATGAGATTCTCGTTTGGAACACTGAAGCTTTCTTT. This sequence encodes CSARDRDEILVWNTEAFF.

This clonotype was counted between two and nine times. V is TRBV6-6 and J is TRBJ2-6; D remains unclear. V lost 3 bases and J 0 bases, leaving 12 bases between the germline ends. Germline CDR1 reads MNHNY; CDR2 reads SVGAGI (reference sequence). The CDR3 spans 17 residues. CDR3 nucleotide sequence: TGTGCCAGCAGTTATTCGCCTATTTACTCTGGGGCCAACGTCCTGACTTTC. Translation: CASSYSPIYSGANVLTF.

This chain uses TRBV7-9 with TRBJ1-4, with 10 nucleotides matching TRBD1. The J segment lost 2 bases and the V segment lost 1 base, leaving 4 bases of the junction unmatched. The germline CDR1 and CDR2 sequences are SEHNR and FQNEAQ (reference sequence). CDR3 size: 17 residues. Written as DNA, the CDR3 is TGTGCCAGCAGCTTAGAGACAGGGGGCCTTACTAATGAAAAACTGTTTTTT. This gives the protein CASSLETGGLTNEKLFF.

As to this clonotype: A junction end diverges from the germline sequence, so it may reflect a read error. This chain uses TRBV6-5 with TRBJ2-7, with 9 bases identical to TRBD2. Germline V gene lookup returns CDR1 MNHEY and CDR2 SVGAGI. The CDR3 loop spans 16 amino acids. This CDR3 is CASSPSTSGTSYGQYF. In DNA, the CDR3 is TGTGCCAGCAGTCCATCGACTAGCGGAACCTCCTACGGGCAGTACTTC.

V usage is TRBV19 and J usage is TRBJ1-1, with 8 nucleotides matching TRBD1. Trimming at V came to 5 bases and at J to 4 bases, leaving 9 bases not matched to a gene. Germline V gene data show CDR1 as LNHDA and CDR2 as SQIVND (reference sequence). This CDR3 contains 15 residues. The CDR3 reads CASSEQGAFFTEAFF. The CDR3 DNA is TGTGCCAGTAGTGAGCAGGGGGCATTTTTCACTGAAGCTTTCTTT.

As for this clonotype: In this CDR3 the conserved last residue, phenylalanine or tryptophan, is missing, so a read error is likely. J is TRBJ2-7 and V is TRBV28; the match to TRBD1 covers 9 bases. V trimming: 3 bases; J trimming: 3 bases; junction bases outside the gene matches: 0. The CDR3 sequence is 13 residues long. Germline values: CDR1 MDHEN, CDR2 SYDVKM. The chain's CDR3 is CASSLGQGYEQYS. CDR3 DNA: TGTGCCAGCAGTTTGGGACAGGGCTACGAGCAGTACTCC.

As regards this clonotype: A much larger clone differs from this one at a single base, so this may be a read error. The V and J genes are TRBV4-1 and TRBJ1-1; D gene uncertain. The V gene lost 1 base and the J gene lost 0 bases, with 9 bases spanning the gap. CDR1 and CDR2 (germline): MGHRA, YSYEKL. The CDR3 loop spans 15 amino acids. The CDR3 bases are TGCGCCAGCAGCCAAGGCGAGGGAGTGAACACTGAAGCTTTCTTT. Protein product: CASSQGEGVNTEAFF.

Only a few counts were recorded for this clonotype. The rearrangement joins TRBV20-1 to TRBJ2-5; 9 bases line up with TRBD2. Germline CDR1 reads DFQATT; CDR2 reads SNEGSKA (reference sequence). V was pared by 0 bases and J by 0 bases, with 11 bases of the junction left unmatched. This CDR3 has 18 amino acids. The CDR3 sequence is CSARESTSGGGYQETQYF. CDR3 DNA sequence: TGCAGTGCTAGAGAATCGACTAGCGGAGGGGGGTACCAAGAGACCCAGTACTTC.

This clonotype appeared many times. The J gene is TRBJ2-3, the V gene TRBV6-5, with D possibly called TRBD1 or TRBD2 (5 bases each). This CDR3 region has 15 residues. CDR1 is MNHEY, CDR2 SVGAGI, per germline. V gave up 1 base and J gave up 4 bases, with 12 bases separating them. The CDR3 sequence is CASSYFAGSPDTQYF. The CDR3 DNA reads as TGTGCCAGCAGTTACTTCGCAGGGAGCCCAGATACGCAGTATTTT.

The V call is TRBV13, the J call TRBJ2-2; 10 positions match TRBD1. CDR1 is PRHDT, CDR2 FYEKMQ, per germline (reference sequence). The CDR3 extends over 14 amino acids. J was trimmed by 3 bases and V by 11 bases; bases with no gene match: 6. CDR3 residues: CAGRDRGDTGELFF. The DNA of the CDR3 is TGTGCCGGCCGGGACAGGGGCGACACCGGGGAGCTGTTTTTT.